This T cell receptor (beta chain) appears in the sequencing data of a study of cytomegalovirus exposure and HLA in healthy donors. Study at large: Falling in the Caucasian-associated ancestry cluster were 65% to 90% of 300 to 500 genotyped donors.

A word on this clone: Antigen: not known.

From germline, CDR1 is SGHDT and CDR2 YYEEEE. Trimming took 0 bases from V and 6 from J, leaving 17 bases between them. The CDR3 consists of 16 residues. 13 Jbeta primers and 60 Vbeta primers were used for the PCR. TCRdb's copy holds only in-frame clones and misses some; the assay was immunoSEQ multiplex PCR. Of around 120,000 clones listed, approximately 86% were seen once; the top ten hold roughly 1.7%. General study points: Associated with cytomegalovirus, according to the listing, were approximately 160 TCR beta chains.

V usage is TRBV5-6 and J usage is TRBJ2-3, with a weak D call TRBD2 (7 bases). Specimen: PBMCs. The receptor was isolated from a boy aged 10-17 years in good health and CMV-seronegative. CDR3 residues: CASSLGGGGAADTQYF. The DNA for the CDR3 is TGTGCCAGCAGCTTGGGAGGTGGGGGGGCCGCGGATACGCAGTATTTT.